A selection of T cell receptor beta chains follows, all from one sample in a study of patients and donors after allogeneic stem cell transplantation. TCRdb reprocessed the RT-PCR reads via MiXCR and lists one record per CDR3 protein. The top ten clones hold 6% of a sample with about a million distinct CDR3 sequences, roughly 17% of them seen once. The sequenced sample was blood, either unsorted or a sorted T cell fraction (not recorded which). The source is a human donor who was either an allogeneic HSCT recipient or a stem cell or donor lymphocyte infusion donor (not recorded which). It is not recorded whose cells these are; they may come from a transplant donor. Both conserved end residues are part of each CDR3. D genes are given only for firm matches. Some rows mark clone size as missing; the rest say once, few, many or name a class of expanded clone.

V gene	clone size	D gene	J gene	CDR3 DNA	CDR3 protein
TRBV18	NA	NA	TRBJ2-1	TGTGCCAGCCCACCTTCTCAGGGCAGGGACAATGAGCAGTTCTTC	CASPPSQGRDNEQFF
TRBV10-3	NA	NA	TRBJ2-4	TGTGCCATCAGAGGAGCGGATAAAAACATTCAGTACTTC	CAIRGADKNIQYF
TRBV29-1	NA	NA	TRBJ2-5	TGCAGCGTTTTCTCAGGACAAGAGACCCAGTACTTC	CSVFSGQETQYF
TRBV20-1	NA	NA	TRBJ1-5	TGCAGTGCTAGAGTAGGGAGGGACAATCAGCCCCAGCATTTT	CSARVGRDNQPQHF
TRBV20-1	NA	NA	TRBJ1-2	TGCAGTGCCCCGGGGGGGAATTGGGGCTACACCTTC	CSAPGGNWGYTF
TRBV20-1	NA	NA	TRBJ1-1	TGCAGTGCTAGAGATTATCACACCGCTAACACTGAAGCTTTCTTT	CSARDYHTANTEAFF
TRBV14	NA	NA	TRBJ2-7	TGTGCCAGCAGCCAAATGACGAGCGGGCCTTTTTACGAGCAGTACTTC	CASSQMTSGPFYEQYF
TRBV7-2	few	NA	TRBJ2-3	TGTGCCAGCAGCCGCGGGGACTCCCCAGTGGATACGCAGTATTTT	CASSRGDSPVDTQYF
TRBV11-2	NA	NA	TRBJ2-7	TGTGCCAGCAGCCTCCGATTCACCTACGAGCAGTACTTC	CASSLRFTYEQYF
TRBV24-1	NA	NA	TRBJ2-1	TGTGCCAACCATCCAACGTTACGCTCCTACAATGAGCAGTTCTTC	CANHPTLRSYNEQFF
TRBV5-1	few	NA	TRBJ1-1	TGCGCCAGCAGCACCGACAGAATTAACACTGAAGCTTTCTTT	CASSTDRINTEAFF
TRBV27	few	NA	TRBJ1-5	TGTGCCAGCAGCCCAAGAGGGGCCCTCAGGCAGCCCCAGCATTTT	CASSPRGALRQPQHF
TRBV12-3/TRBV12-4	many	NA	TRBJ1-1	TGTGCCAGCAGTTTCTTCACTGAAGCTTTCTTT	CASSFFTEAFF
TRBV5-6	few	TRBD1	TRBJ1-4	TGTGCCAGCAGCCCGGACAGGGGGCGAGTTGGAGGAGAAAAACTGTTTTTT	CASSPDRGRVGGEKLFF
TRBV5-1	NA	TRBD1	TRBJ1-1	TGCGCCAGCAGCTTGACCGGGACAGGCATTATGAACACTGAAGCTTTCTTT	CASSLTGTGIMNTEAFF
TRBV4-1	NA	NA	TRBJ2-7	TGCGCCAGCAGCCAGATGGGATACGAGCAGTACTTC	CASSQMGYEQYF
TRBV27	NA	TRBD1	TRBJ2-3	TGTGCCAGCAGCCAGACAGGGGGCCCGTTGGATACGCAGTATTTT	CASSQTGGPLDTQYF
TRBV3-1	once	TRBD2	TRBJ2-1	TGTGCCAGCAGCCAAGTCCCACTAGCGGGGGACAATGAGCAGTTCTTC	CASSQVPLAGDNEQFF
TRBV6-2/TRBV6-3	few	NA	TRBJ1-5	TGTGCCAGCAGCGTCGGGGGCAGGGGATACAATCAGCCCCAGCATTTT	CASSVGGRGYNQPQHF
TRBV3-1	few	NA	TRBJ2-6	TGTGCCAGCAGCCAAGATAGGGTCACCCAACTGGGGGCCAACGTCCTGACTTTC	CASSQDRVTQLGANVLTF
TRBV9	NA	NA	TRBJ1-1	TGTGCCAGCAGCTTCCGGCCCGGGGCCGAAGCTTTCTTT	CASSFRPGAEAFF
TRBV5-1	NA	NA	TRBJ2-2	TGCGCCAGCAGCTTTGAAAAGCTTACCGGGGAGCTGTTTTTT	CASSFEKLTGELFF
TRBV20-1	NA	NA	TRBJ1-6	TGCAGTGCTGAAAAGGACAGCTATAATTCACCCCTCCACTTT	CSAEKDSYNSPLHF
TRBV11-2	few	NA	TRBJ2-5	TGTGCCAGCGGAGGAATTGTCACCCAGTACTTC	CASGGIVTQYF
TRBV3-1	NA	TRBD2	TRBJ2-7	TGTGCCAGCAGCCACCTCTTGCGGGGGGCGAAAGGGAACGAGCAGTACTTC	CASSHLLRGAKGNEQYF
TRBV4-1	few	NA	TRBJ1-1	TGCGCCAGCAGCCAAGTCCCGGGACAATTCAGGAACACTGAAGCTTTCTTT	CASSQVPGQFRNTEAFF
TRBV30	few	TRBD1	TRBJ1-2	TGTGCCTGGGGACAGGGCGACTATGGCTACACCTTC	CAWGQGDYGYTF
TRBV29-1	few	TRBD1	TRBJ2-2	TGCAGCGTTACGACAGGGCTAAGTAACACCGGGGAGCTGTTTTTT	CSVTTGLSNTGELFF
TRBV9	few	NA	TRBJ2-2	TGTGCCAGCCACGAGGTAGCGACCGGGGAGCTGTTTTTT	CASHEVATGELFF